The rows below give T cell receptor beta chains drawn from one sample of a study of T cell changes during pregnancy in multiple sclerosis. Sequenced by immunoSEQ multiplex PCR; TCRdb stores in-frame clones only, minus some. Here the sample spans roughly 38,000 clones, 90% to 95% being singletons. The specimen comprised CD8+ T cells from peripheral blood mononuclear cells, sampled in the third trimester of pregnancy. The receptors shown here come from a female donor with multiple sclerosis, enrolled in a pregnancy study. CDR3s include the opening cysteine and the closing phenylalanine or tryptophan. The D gene is left open where the match is weak. A clone size is listed for some rows: how often the clone was seen (once, few, many), or a class if it is expanded.

v_gene: TRBV6-5; d_gene: NA; abundance: NA; j_gene: TRBJ1-1; CDR3nt: TGTGCCAGCACCGACTTAATGAACACTGAAGCTTTCTTT; CDR3aa: CASTDLMNTEAFF
v_gene: TRBV28; d_gene: NA; abundance: NA; j_gene: TRBJ1-3; CDR3nt: TGTGCCAGCAGTTTCAACGGGGACACCATATATTTT; CDR3aa: CASSFNGDTIYF
v_gene: TRBV28; d_gene: TRBD1; abundance: NA; j_gene: TRBJ1-2; CDR3nt: TGTGCCAGCGCCACACAGGGGGCGGTTGGCTACACCTTC; CDR3aa: CASATQGAVGYTF
v_gene: TRBV5-1; d_gene: NA; abundance: once; j_gene: TRBJ2-7; CDR3nt: TGCGCCAGCTCGGTGGAGGGACAGCGCATCGACGAGCAGTACTTC; CDR3aa: CASSVEGQRIDEQYF
v_gene: TRBV10-3; d_gene: TRBD1; abundance: NA; j_gene: TRBJ2-7; CDR3nt: TGTGCCACAAGACAGGGAACCTACGAGCAGTACTTC; CDR3aa: CATRQGTYEQYF
v_gene: TRBV5-6; d_gene: NA; abundance: once; j_gene: TRBJ2-7; CDR3nt: TGTGCCAGCAGCTTCCTCTCCTACGAGCAGTACTTC; CDR3aa: CASSFLSYEQYF
v_gene: TRBV6-1; d_gene: NA; abundance: NA; j_gene: TRBJ2-1; CDR3nt: TGTGCCAGCAGTGAGGTTGTCACAGTCACCCGCTCCTACAATGAGCAGTTCTTC; CDR3aa: CASSEVVTVTRSYNEQFF
v_gene: TRBV9; d_gene: NA; abundance: NA; j_gene: TRBJ2-7; CDR3nt: TGTGCCAGCAGCCCCGCCGGGACTGCGGGTGACGAGCAGTACTTC; CDR3aa: CASSPAGTAGDEQYF
v_gene: TRBV9; d_gene: TRBD2; abundance: NA; j_gene: TRBJ2-1; CDR3nt: TGTGCCAGCAGCGTAGCAGCGGGAGACTACAATGAGCAGTTCTTC; CDR3aa: CASSVAAGDYNEQFF
v_gene: TRBV28; d_gene: NA; abundance: once; j_gene: TRBJ1-1; CDR3nt: TGTGCCAGCAGTTTACGGGTACTGAGGGCTCCCAACCATATGAACACTGAAGCTTTCTTT; CDR3aa: CASSLRVLRAPNHMNTEAFF
v_gene: TRBV5-6; d_gene: TRBD2; abundance: NA; j_gene: TRBJ2-3; CDR3nt: TGTGCCAGCAGCTTGTGGGGAGGGACAGATACGCAGTATTTT; CDR3aa: CASSLWGGTDTQYF
v_gene: TRBV27; d_gene: NA; abundance: few; j_gene: TRBJ2-3; CDR3nt: TGTGCCAGCATTCTCACGTTGGGGAGTAAAGATACGCAGTATTTT; CDR3aa: CASILTLGSKDTQYF
v_gene: TRBV13; d_gene: NA; abundance: NA; j_gene: TRBJ2-3; CDR3nt: TGTGCCAGCTCACCATCAGGGGAGGGATTAGATACGCAGTATTTT; CDR3aa: CASSPSGEGLDTQYF
v_gene: TRBV28; d_gene: TRBD2; abundance: NA; j_gene: TRBJ2-3; CDR3nt: TGTGCCAGCAGTCTCCTCGGACTAGATTGGGGCACAGATACGCAGTATTTT; CDR3aa: CASSLLGLDWGTDTQYF
v_gene: TRBV2; d_gene: TRBD1; abundance: NA; j_gene: TRBJ1-5; CDR3nt: TGTGCCAGCAGACAGGGGCACAATCAGCCCCAGCATTTT; CDR3aa: CASRQGHNQPQHF
v_gene: TRBV5-1; d_gene: NA; abundance: NA; j_gene: TRBJ2-5; CDR3nt: TGCGCCAGCAGCCCCGACAGTCAAGAGACCCAGTACTTC; CDR3aa: CASSPDSQETQYF
v_gene: TRBV5-1; d_gene: TRBD1; abundance: NA; j_gene: TRBJ1-2; CDR3nt: TGCGCCAGCAGCTTTACCGGGACAGACTATGGCTACACCTTC; CDR3aa: CASSFTGTDYGYTF
v_gene: TRBV28; d_gene: TRBD1; abundance: NA; j_gene: TRBJ2-7; CDR3nt: TGTGCCAGCAGCACTCGCCGGGACAGGGGTTACGAGCAGTACTTC; CDR3aa: CASSTRRDRGYEQYF
v_gene: TRBV19; d_gene: TRBD2; abundance: NA; j_gene: TRBJ2-7; CDR3nt: TGTGCCAGTAGTATCCTAGCGGGAGGGCCGTACGAGCAGTACTTC; CDR3aa: CASSILAGGPYEQYF
v_gene: TRBV28; d_gene: NA; abundance: once; j_gene: TRBJ2-2; CDR3nt: TGTGCCAGCAGTCAAACAAAGTGGGGCGCCTCGAACACCGGGGAGCTGTTTTTT; CDR3aa: CASSQTKWGASNTGELFF
v_gene: TRBV20-1; d_gene: NA; abundance: many; j_gene: TRBJ1-2; CDR3nt: TGCAGTGCTCGGACAGTTAGCACCTTC; CDR3aa: CSARTVSTF
v_gene: TRBV28; d_gene: TRBD1; abundance: NA; j_gene: TRBJ2-7; CDR3nt: TGTGCCAGCAGTTTACAGGGGGCGTACGAGCAGTACTTC; CDR3aa: CASSLQGAYEQYF
v_gene: TRBV4-2; d_gene: NA; abundance: NA; j_gene: TRBJ1-2; CDR3nt: TGTGCCAGCAGCCAAGCCCTTTACTATGGCTACACCTTC; CDR3aa: CASSQALYYGYTF
v_gene: TRBV7-8; d_gene: TRBD1; abundance: NA; j_gene: TRBJ1-5; CDR3nt: TGTGCCAGCAGCTTAGGGGACAGATACCAACCCCGACCCCAGCATTTT; CDR3aa: CASSLGDRYQPRPQHF
v_gene: TRBV27; d_gene: TRBD1; abundance: NA; j_gene: TRBJ2-1; CDR3nt: TGTGCCAGCAGTAGTCCGGGACAGGGAGTCGATGAGCAGTTCTTC; CDR3aa: CASSSPGQGVDEQFF
v_gene: TRBV4-1; d_gene: NA; abundance: NA; j_gene: TRBJ2-7; CDR3nt: TGCGCCAGCAGCCAAGCGCAGGGGTGGGAGCAGTACTTC; CDR3aa: CASSQAQGWEQYF
v_gene: TRBV7-6; d_gene: TRBD1; abundance: NA; j_gene: TRBJ2-1; CDR3nt: TGTGCCAGCAGCACAGGGGTTGAGCAGTTCTTC; CDR3aa: CASSTGVEQFF
v_gene: TRBV27; d_gene: NA; abundance: NA; j_gene: TRBJ2-7; CDR3nt: TGTGCCAGCAGTCTGGGAGGAAGCTACGAGCAGTACTTC; CDR3aa: CASSLGGSYEQYF
v_gene: TRBV4-2; d_gene: TRBD2; abundance: once; j_gene: TRBJ2-3; CDR3nt: TGTGCCAGCAGCCCCGGGGTAGCGGGAGGAGGGGCTACAGATACGCAGTATTTT; CDR3aa: CASSPGVAGGGATDTQYF
v_gene: TRBV29-1; d_gene: TRBD1; abundance: NA; j_gene: TRBJ2-2; CDR3nt: TGCAGCGTTGAGCGAGGACAGGGGACCGGGGAGCTGTTTTTT; CDR3aa: CSVERGQGTGELFF
v_gene: TRBV29-1; d_gene: TRBD2; abundance: NA; j_gene: TRBJ2-5; CDR3nt: TGCAGCGTTTCCGGGACTAGCGGGAGTGGGGGACACCAAGAGACCCAGTACTTC; CDR3aa: CSVSGTSGSGGHQETQYF
v_gene: TRBV4-1; d_gene: TRBD1; abundance: NA; j_gene: TRBJ2-7; CDR3nt: TGCGCCAGCAGCCAAGTCGAGACAGGGCCTTACGAGCAGTACTTC; CDR3aa: CASSQVETGPYEQYF
v_gene: TRBV5-4; d_gene: NA; abundance: NA; j_gene: TRBJ1-2; CDR3nt: TGTGCCAGCAGTGCGGCTTCCGGGACTCATGGCTACACCTTC; CDR3aa: CASSAASGTHGYTF
v_gene: TRBV10-3; d_gene: TRBD2; abundance: NA; j_gene: TRBJ2-7; CDR3nt: TGTGCCATCAGTGAAGGTTTAGCGGGACCAGCCTACGAGCAGTACTTC; CDR3aa: CAISEGLAGPAYEQYF
v_gene: TRBV30; d_gene: NA; abundance: NA; j_gene: TRBJ1-3; CDR3nt: TGTGCCTGGAGTGCTGGCGGAGGGGCGCCCGGAAACACCATATATTTT; CDR3aa: CAWSAGGGAPGNTIYF
v_gene: TRBV27; d_gene: NA; abundance: few; j_gene: TRBJ2-1; CDR3nt: TGTGCCAGCAGTTTATTCAGGGATTACAATGAGCAGTTCTTC; CDR3aa: CASSLFRDYNEQFF
v_gene: TRBV19; d_gene: TRBD1; abundance: NA; j_gene: TRBJ1-1; CDR3nt: TGTGCCAGTAGTACCTGGACAGGGACTGAAGCTTTCTTT; CDR3aa: CASSTWTGTEAFF
v_gene: TRBV7-6; d_gene: NA; abundance: NA; j_gene: TRBJ2-7; CDR3nt: TGTGCCAGCAGCCTTAATGAGGGCTACGAGCAGTACTTC; CDR3aa: CASSLNEGYEQYF
v_gene: TRBV19; d_gene: NA; abundance: NA; j_gene: TRBJ1-5; CDR3nt: TGTGCCAGTAGTAACGGGATCAATCAGCCCCAGCATTTT; CDR3aa: CASSNGINQPQHF
v_gene: TRBV7-2; d_gene: NA; abundance: NA; j_gene: TRBJ2-2; CDR3nt: TGTGCCAGCAGCCTCAAACCTAGAGAGCTGTTTTTT; CDR3aa: CASSLKPRELFF
v_gene: TRBV9; d_gene: NA; abundance: NA; j_gene: TRBJ2-1; CDR3nt: TGTGCCAGCAGCGTAGCCGGGAGGGGGCGAGGCAATGAGCAGTTCTTC; CDR3aa: CASSVAGRGRGNEQFF
v_gene: TRBV6-5; d_gene: TRBD2; abundance: NA; j_gene: TRBJ2-1; CDR3nt: TGTGCCAGCAGTCACATAGCGGGAGGGTACAATGAGCAGTTCTTC; CDR3aa: CASSHIAGGYNEQFF
v_gene: TRBV11-2; d_gene: NA; abundance: NA; j_gene: TRBJ2-7; CDR3nt: TGTGCCAGCAGCTTCGGGATCGACTACGAGCAGTACTTC; CDR3aa: CASSFGIDYEQYF
v_gene: TRBV5-6; d_gene: NA; abundance: NA; j_gene: TRBJ2-3; CDR3nt: TGTGCCAGCAGCTTGGTACTAGGAGGCACAGATACGCAGTATTTT; CDR3aa: CASSLVLGGTDTQYF
v_gene: TRBV7-6; d_gene: TRBD2; abundance: NA; j_gene: TRBJ2-2; CDR3nt: TGTGCCAGCAGCTTAGTGGCGGGAGAAACCGGGGAGCTGTTTTTT; CDR3aa: CASSLVAGETGELFF
v_gene: TRBV6-1; d_gene: NA; abundance: NA; j_gene: TRBJ2-7; CDR3nt: TGTGCCAGCAGTGGCGAAATTCCCTACGAGCAGTACTTC; CDR3aa: CASSGEIPYEQYF
v_gene: TRBV23-1; d_gene: NA; abundance: NA; j_gene: TRBJ1-4; CDR3nt: TGCGCCAGCACCCTAAGGGGGGGCTGGGATAATGAAAAACTGTTTTTT; CDR3aa: CASTLRGGWDNEKLFF
v_gene: TRBV6-1; d_gene: TRBD1; abundance: NA; j_gene: TRBJ2-5; CDR3nt: TGTGCCAGCAGGGGGACAGGCCCAGCGAGGGAGACCCAGTACTTC; CDR3aa: CASRGTGPARETQYF
v_gene: TRBV30; d_gene: NA; abundance: NA; j_gene: TRBJ1-1; CDR3nt: TGTGCCTGGAGTGTTATGGCGAACACTGAAGCTTTCTTT; CDR3aa: CAWSVMANTEAFF
v_gene: TRBV11-2; d_gene: TRBD2; abundance: once; j_gene: TRBJ2-2; CDR3nt: TGTGCCAGCAGCTCGGGGACTAGCGGGAGGGGTAGCACCGGGGAGCTGTTTTTT; CDR3aa: CASSSGTSGRGSTGELFF